Listed below are T cell receptor beta chains from one sample, sequenced in a study of CD8 T cells in ankylosing spondylitis. Using its own MiXCR run on the 5' RACE reads, TCRdb lists one record per CDR3 protein. Among about 450,000 distinct CDR3 sequences listed, roughly a quarter were seen once. The specimen sequenced was blood, either unsorted or a sorted T cell fraction (not recorded which). The receptor set was obtained from a male donor with ankylosing spondylitis. CDR3s include the opening cysteine and the closing phenylalanine or tryptophan. Each record gives: D gene, V gene, clone size, CDR3 length, CDR3 protein. A D gene is named only where the DNA matches it firmly. Some rows have no size entry. The others give once, few or many, or a class for an expanded clone.

- | TRBV20-1 | - | 12 | CSASSNTGELFF
- | TRBV10-3 | - | 12 | CAISDGGWGYTF
- | TRBV12-3/TRBV12-4 | - | 15 | CASSFRSGGDQPQHF
TRBD1 | TRBV5-1 | - | 17 | CASSLNRGVTGANVLTF
TRBD2 | TRBV24-1 | - | 13 | CATVGLAGNEQFF
TRBD1 | TRBV5-1 | - | 14 | CASSAVGQESGYTF
- | TRBV29-1 | few | 13 | CSAGIWVYNEQFF
TRBD1 | TRBV7-7 | - | 15 | CASSIQGARTGELFF
TRBD2 | TRBV4-2 | few | 17 | CASSQGGTSAGTDTQYF
TRBD1 | TRBV6-1 | - | 14 | CASKEDRGSYEQYF
TRBD2 | TRBV13 | few | 16 | CASSPTWLAGGYEQYF
TRBD2 | TRBV7-8 | - | 17 | CASSLSSGRSSYNEQFF
TRBD2 | TRBV11-2 | - | 16 | CASSSALAGGPSEQFF
- | TRBV3-1 | - | 14 | CASSWAGLSYEQYF
TRBD1 | TRBV29-1 | - | 13 | CSVTGTGYTEAFF
TRBD2 | TRBV4-2 | - | 17 | CASSRQISGSGRYEQYF
TRBD2 | TRBV7-2 | - | 16 | CASSLDPGRADNEQFF
- | TRBV27 | - | 11 | CASILAGTQYF
- | TRBV5-1 | - | 13 | CASSGVVQETQYF
TRBD1 | TRBV6-5 | - | 16 | CASSYGGTGVNTEAFF
TRBD1 | TRBV3-1 | few | 15 | CASSPLTGAVGGYTF
TRBD2 | TRBV27 | - | 15 | CASRTGTSGINEQFF
- | TRBV5-1 | few | 13 | CASSPRRDNEQFF
- | TRBV11-2 | - | 14 | CASSSPRGNYGYTF
TRBD2 | TRBV7-6 | few | 17 | CASSPGLAGEMFDTQYF
TRBD1 | TRBV5-1 | few | 18 | CASSLEVGQRSGANVLTF
TRBD1 | TRBV20-1 | - | 15 | CSARPRQGLTPEAFF
- | TRBV30 | few | 15 | CAWSVGGTGNYGYTF
TRBD2 | TRBV20-1 | few | 16 | CSARGRTSGTTDTQYF
- | TRBV4-2 | many | 15 | CASSDTGTPTGEQYF
- | TRBV20-1 | once | 14 | CSATGGDGTGELFF
- | TRBV5-5 | few | 14 | CASSLGRSYNEQFF
TRBD2 | TRBV5-1 | - | 14 | CASSIEREGDTQYF
- | TRBV12-3/TRBV12-4 | few | 15 | CASSDLPPGLGSQHF
- | TRBV7-9 | few | 12 | CASRSAGNTIYF
TRBD2 | TRBV7-8 | few | 15 | CASSIEAGGHYEQYF
- | TRBV29-1 | - | 15 | CSARRMGGRDEKLFF